The T cell receptor (beta chain) described here comes from a study of cytomegalovirus exposure and HLA in healthy donors. The study ran its PCR with 60 Vbeta and 13 Jbeta primers. Profiled with immunoSEQ multiplex PCR; TCRdb holds only in-frame clones, not every one. Of over 150,000 clones listed, about 78% were seen once; the top ten hold just under 3%. The length of the CDR3 is 17 residues. The V and J ends lost 2 bases and 3 bases, in that order; junction bases with no gene match: 13. These donors, healthy bone marrow donors, were studied. Note on this clone: The target antigen is unknown.

Findings and caveats of the study: Later genetic work tied a missense DCLRE1C variant to beta-chain V and J trimming. In an earlier analysis, in around 590 donors, most V segments appeared productive either ~87% or ~30% of the time. In a later analysis, donors in an Asian-associated ancestry cluster reportedly had fewer N-insertions in productive TCRs than the cohort mean.

The specimen was PBMCs. The sequence was obtained from a woman aged 25 to 39 in good health and CMV-seronegative. This chain connects TRBV23-1 to TRBJ2-7; TRBD2 aligns across 7 bases. TRBV23-1 is noted as an ORF with a role that remains uncertain. CDR3 loop: CASSQGTSEEAIYEQYF. The DNA of the CDR3 is TGCGCCAGCAGTCAAGGTACTAGCGAAGAAGCCATCTACGAGCAGTACTTC.